The next 21 T cell receptor beta chains were all read from a single sample in a study of cytomegalovirus exposure and HLA in healthy donors. PCR was performed using 60 Vbeta and 13 Jbeta primers. TCRdb's table, derived via immunoSEQ multiplex PCR, lists solely in-frame clones and lacks some. The data show about 170,000 clones, over 65% seen once. Sequences were obtained from PBMCs. The receptor set was obtained from a female donor in good health and CMV-seronegative.

V and J are TRBV6-5 and TRBJ1-5; D perhaps matches TRBD1 (6 bases). This CDR3 has 15 amino acids. Germline CDR1 is MNHEY and CDR2 is SVGAGI. The V and J ends lost 6 bases and 9 bases respectively, with 21 bases between them. CDR3 amino acids: CASRPSSGTTGPQHF. The CDR3 nucleotides are TGTGCCAGCAGACCGTCCTCCGGGACAACGGGGCCCCAGCATTTT.

The gene calls are TRBV27 and TRBJ1-5, with D tentatively TRBD1 (6 bases). Germline CDR1 is MNHEY and CDR2 is SMNVEV (reference sequence). The V and J ends lost 5 bases and 4 bases respectively, with 15 bases between them. The CDR3 runs 15 residues. The CDR3 here is CASSAGTTQNQPQHF. In nucleotides, the CDR3 is TGTGCCAGCAGTGCTGGGACAACTCAAAATCAGCCCCAGCATTTT.

The V gene is TRBV7-2, the J gene TRBJ2-7, with 9 bases that match TRBD2. V was pared by 4 bases and J by 3 bases, with 10 bases of the junction left unmatched. The V gene's germline CDR1 is SGHTA and CDR2 FQGNSA. This CDR3 spans 16 amino acids. CDR3 protein: CASSSPRVAGVYEQYF. In DNA, the CDR3 is TGTGCCAGCAGCTCCCCCCGGGTAGCGGGGGTCTACGAGCAGTACTTC.

This chain uses TRBV27 with TRBJ1-2; possibly TRBD1 for D (6 bases). The V gene's germline CDR1 is MNHEY and CDR2 SMNVEV (reference sequence). The ends were cut back, 8 bases at V and 8 bases at J, with 24 bases in the middle. The CDR3 covers 15 residues. CDR3 loop: CASSTAGGLIEGYTF. CDR3 sequence (DNA): TGTGCCAGCTCCACGGCTGGGGGCCTTATTGAGGGCTACACCTTC.

The chain carries TRBV27 and TRBJ2-3, with D perhaps TRBD1 (6 bases). This CDR3 is built from 14 residues. Trimming removed 8 bases at V and 8 bases at J, with 20 bases between. Germline lookup yields CDR1 MNHEY and CDR2 SMNVEV (reference sequence). The CDR3 protein is CASGAWDTSSTQYF. CDR3 coding DNA: TGTGCCAGCGGGGCTTGGGACACCTCGAGTACGCAGTATTTT.

The chain links TRBV5-1 to TRBJ1-1; TRBD1 agrees at 9 bases. The CDR3 is 12 residues long. J gave up 8 bases and V 4 bases, and 3 bases lay outside the gene matches. Germline V gives CDR1 SGHRS, CDR2 YFSETQ. CDR3 bases: TGCGCCAGCAGCCCGGGGACAGGGGAAGCTTTCTTT. Translated, it gives CASSPGTGEAFF.

The chain uses TRBV7-9 and TRBJ2-2; 10 bases are a match to TRBD2. Germline trimming cut 0 bases from V and 4 bases from J; bases unmatched to any gene: 2. This CDR3 region has 16 residues. Per germline, CDR1 SEHNR and CDR2 FQNEAQ (reference sequence). The CDR3 is CASSLAGLAVTGELFF. The CDR3 DNA is TGTGCCAGCAGCTTAGCCGGACTAGCGGTCACCGGGGAGCTGTTTTTT.

This clone has only a few counts. CDR3 loop: CASSYSGTSEAFF. CDR3 sequence (DNA): TGTGCCAGCAGCTATTCCGGGACATCTGAAGCTTTCTTT. The genes are TRBV5-5 and TRBJ1-1; weak D call: TRBD1 (6 bases). The CDR3 loop spans 13 amino acids. Trimming shortened V by 3 bases and J by 6 bases, and 12 bases separated the two germline ends. The germline V gene encodes CDR1 SGHKS and CDR2 YYEKEE (reference sequence).

This chain connects TRBV5-6 to TRBJ1-6; TRBD1 is a possible D gene (5 bases). The CDR3 spans 14 residues. The germline V gene has CDR1 SGHDT and CDR2 YYEEEE. Trimming shortened V by 1 base and J by 10 bases, and 12 bases separated the two germline ends. CDR3 coding DNA: TGTGCCAGCAGCTTGAGGGGCGTAGGATCACCCCTCCACTTT. It specifies CASSLRGVGSPLHF. Complete variable domain (other parts from reference TRBV5-6 and TRBJ1-6): DAGVTQSPTHLIKTRGQQVTLRCSPKSGHDTVSWYQQALGQGPQFIFQYYEEEERQRGNFPDRFSGHQFPNYSSELNVNALLLGDSALYLCASSLRGVGSPLHFGNGTRLTVT.

The CDR3 coding sequence is TGTGCCAGCAGTAACGACAGGGTCGAGGGCTACACCTTC. Amino acid sequence: CASSNDRVEGYTF. The chain couples TRBV28 to TRBJ1-2; 7 bases agree with TRBD1. CDR3 length: 13 residues. Germline CDR1 is MDHEN and CDR2 is SYDVKM. V was clipped by 5 bases and J by 8 bases; unmatched bases: 8.

This clone was observed a single time. An end of the junction differs from the germline gene, which may be a read error. At the DNA level, this CDR3 is encoded by other sequences in the same sample as well. CDR3 residues: CASSLAAGGRAVEAFF. The CDR3 DNA follows: TGCGCCAGCAGCTTGGCGGCAGGGGGCCGGGCCGTGGAAGCTTTCTTT. The chain links TRBV5-6 to TRBJ1-1; TRBD1 matches at 8 bases. CDR1 SGHDT and CDR2 YYEEEE come from the germline V gene. The CDR3 extends over 16 amino acids.

The chain has TRBV9 and TRBJ1-4, with TRBD1 matching over 9 bases. V dropped 3 bases and J dropped 7; count of bases not matched to a gene: 7. The CDR3 covers 15 residues. Germline CDR1 SGDLS, CDR2 YYNGEE. The CDR3 bases are TGTGCCAGCAGCGGCCCACAGGGGGCCGGTGAAAAACTGTTTTTT. It is translated as CASSGPQGAGEKLFF. Full variable domain (missing parts from reference TRBV9 and TRBJ1-4): DSGVTQTPKHLITATGQRVTLRCSPRSGDLSVYWYQQSLDQGLQFLIQYYNGEERAKGNILERFSAQQFPDLHSELNLSSLELGDSALYFCASSGPQGAGEKLFFGSGTQLSVL.

This clone was counted a few times. The chain combines TRBV4-2 with TRBJ2-1; 11 nucleotides line up with TRBD2. J lost 6 bases, V lost 0 bases, and 7 bases had no gene match. Germline V CDR1 and CDR2: LGHNA, YNFKEQ. This CDR3 comprises 17 residues. The CDR3: CASSQDPRTSGRNEQFF. CDR3 coding DNA: TGTGCCAGCAGCCAAGATCCCCGGACTAGCGGGCGCAATGAGCAGTTCTTC.

The rearrangement links TRBV6-5 to TRBJ1-4, with D possibly matching TRBD1 (5 bases). In germline, CDR1 is MNHEY, CDR2 SVGAGI. CDR3 length: 16 amino acids. Trimming shortened V by 0 bases and J by 7 bases, and 15 bases separated the two germline ends. The DNA for the CDR3 is TGTGCCAGCAGTTACTCAAATCCCAGGGTGGGTGAAAAACTGTTTTTT. Translating gives CASSYSNPRVGEKLFF.

Here the CDR3 reads CSATAGAAYEQYF. The CDR3 region has the DNA TGCAGCGCCACCGCGGGGGCCGCCTACGAGCAGTACTTC. V gene TRBV29-1 combines with J gene TRBJ2-7, with D tentatively TRBD2 (7 bases). The CDR3 extends over 13 amino acids. V lost 7 bases, J lost 2 bases, and 15 bases lay in between. Germline V gene sequence: CDR1 SQVTM, CDR2 ANQGSEA.

The chain links TRBV11-1 to TRBJ1-2; TRBD1 is a possible D gene (6 bases). Germline CDR1 SGHAT, CDR2 FQDESV (reference sequence). V shed 4 bases and J shed 2 bases, with 11 bases lying between them. This CDR3 spans 14 amino acids. The CDR3: CASSSTGTNYGYTF. The CDR3 DNA reads TGTGCCAGCAGCTCAACAGGGACCAACTATGGCTACACCTTC.

The rearrangement joins TRBV25-1 to TRBJ2-1, with TRBD2 matching over 9 bases. The CDR3 has 17 residues. CDR1 and CDR2 (germline): MGHDK, SYGVNS. The ends lost 5 bases at V and 5 bases at J; junction bases unmatched: 13. This CDR3 is CASSPHSGRGWNNEQFF. CDR3 nucleotide sequence: TGTGCCAGCAGTCCTCATAGCGGGAGAGGATGGAACAATGAGCAGTTCTTC.

This clone was counted between two and nine times. This chain uses TRBV27 with TRBJ2-3, with 7 bases aligning to TRBD1. The V gene's germline CDR1 is MNHEY and CDR2 SMNVEV (reference sequence). This CDR3 comprises 15 residues. Trimming removed 8 bases from V and 1 base from J; junction bases left unmatched: 9. CDR3 DNA sequence: TGTGCCAGCTTACCTGGGACAGCTCGCACAGATACGCAGTATTTT. Its translation: CASLPGTARTDTQYF.

The J gene is TRBJ2-1, the V gene TRBV7-2; no clear D. CDR1 is SGHTA and CDR2 is FQGNSA in the germline V gene. The V end was cut by 0 bases, the J end by 8 bases, with 11 bases between. This CDR3 spans 14 amino acids. CDR3 amino acids: CASSLAGISHEQFF. The CDR3 region has the DNA TGTGCCAGCAGCTTAGCAGGTATTAGCCATGAGCAGTTCTTC.

This clone was counted only a few times. J is TRBJ2-6 and V is TRBV21-1; no check of the table's D call, TRBD2, against the DNA was made. TRBV21-1 is annotated as a pseudogene. This CDR3 has 17 residues. This chain's CDR3 is CASSKEARGSGANVLTF. In DNA form, the CDR3 reads TGTGCCAGCAGCAAAGAGGCCAGAGGCTCTGGGGCCAACGTCCTGACTTTC.

The rearrangement uses TRBV5-8 and TRBJ2-7; 8 positions match TRBD2. The CDR3 consists of 15 residues. From germline, CDR1 is SGHTS and CDR2 YDEGEE. The J segment lost 4 bases and the V segment lost 0 bases, leaving 6 bases of the junction unmatched. The CDR3 here is CASSLGGPGGYEQYF. CDR3 bases: TGTGCCAGCAGCTTGGGCGGCCCGGGGGGGTACGAGCAGTACTTC.